A single sample gave rise to the 13 T cell receptor beta chains below, sequenced in a study of blood T cell repertoires in COVID-19. Profiled with immunoSEQ multiplex PCR; TCRdb holds only in-frame clones, not every one. The table includes some 150,000 clones, roughly 85% detected once. The material sequenced was peripheral blood. These TCRs come from a man aged 65 to 79 with acute or convalescent COVID-19.

The CDR3 loop reads CASSLGRVYEQYF. The CDR3, as DNA: TGTGCCAGCAGTTTGGGCAGGGTCTACGAGCAGTACTTC. The V call is TRBV6-5, the J call TRBJ2-7, with a possible D match to TRBD1 (5 bases). Per the germline V gene, CDR1 is MNHEY and CDR2 is SVGAGI. The length of the CDR3 is 13 residues. V lost 4 bases and J 3 bases, leaving 10 bases between the germline ends.

V usage is TRBV6-6 and J usage is TRBJ2-7; D is perhaps TRBD2 (7 bases). Germline CDR1 is MNHNY and CDR2 is SVGAGI (reference sequence). The CDR3 spans 17 residues. V lost 5 bases and J 0 bases, leaving 20 bases between the germline ends. Here the CDR3 DNA reads TGTGCCAGCAGTCCCGATCCCGCGGGGGCCCGCTCCTACGAGCAGTACTTC. This gives the protein CASSPDPAGARSYEQYF.

This chain links TRBV11-2 with TRBJ2-7, with TRBD2 matching over 7 bases. CDR1 SGHAT and CDR2 FQNNGV come from the germline V gene. The CDR3 covers 13 residues. Losses at the gene ends were 6 bases for V and 3 bases for J; bases not matched to a gene: 5. The DNA for the CDR3 is TGTGCCAGCAGGCGGCTAGCGGACTACGAGCAGTACTTC. It encodes CASRRLADYEQYF.

The rearrangement uses TRBV18 and TRBJ2-6, with 7 bases lining up with TRBD1. V trimming: 0 bases; J trimming: 0 bases; junction bases outside the gene matches: 2. The CDR3 has 17 amino acids. Looked up from germline, CDR1 is KGHSH and CDR2 is LQKENI. In DNA form, the CDR3 reads TGTGCCAGCTCACCACCGACAGGGAACTCTGGGGCCAACGTCCTGACTTTC. Translating gives CASSPPTGNSGANVLTF.

This chain joins TRBV6-2 or TRBV6-3 and TRBJ2-7; tentative D call: TRBD2 (6 bases). CDR1 MNHEY and CDR2 SVGEGT come from the germline V gene. The CDR3 contains 15 residues. Trimming removed 2 bases from V and 2 bases from J, with 13 bases in between. The chain's CDR3 is CASSYPQEGTYEQYF. The CDR3 DNA sequence: TGTGCCAGCAGTTACCCGCAGGAGGGTACCTACGAGCAGTACTTC.

The chain carries TRBV5-1 and TRBJ1-5; tentatively, D is TRBD1 (5 bases). Trimming shortened V by 2 bases and J by 3 bases, and 9 bases separated the two germline ends. The CDR3 extends over 14 amino acids. Germline CDR1 and CDR2: SGHRS and YFSETQ. Here the CDR3 DNA reads TGCGCCAGCAGCTTTGGAGGGGACAATCAGCCCCAGCATTTT. Encoded protein: CASSFGGDNQPQHF.

The V gene is TRBV7-2, the J gene TRBJ1-2; 9 nucleotides agree with TRBD1. The junction had 5 bases not matched to a gene; V was cut back by 7 bases and J by 2 bases. This CDR3 spans 14 amino acids. The germline V gene has CDR1 SGHTA and CDR2 FQGNSA. The chain's CDR3 is CASTPGQGNYGYTF. The CDR3 nucleotides read TGTGCCAGCACCCCCGGACAGGGGAACTATGGCTACACCTTC.

The chain employs TRBV10-3 and TRBJ1-1, with D possibly TRBD1 on 6 matching bases. The CDR3 sequence is 16 residues long. The V end lost 3 bases, the J end lost 6 bases, and 20 bases lay between the germline ends. Germline CDR1 is ENHRY and CDR2 is SYGVKD. CDR3 protein: CAISDSRGTMSPEAFF. DNA of the CDR3: TGTGCCATCAGTGATTCAAGGGGGACGATGAGTCCTGAAGCTTTCTTT.

CDR3 coding DNA: TGTGCCAGCAGCGTAGGGCAGCGGGAGAGCAATGAGCAGTTCTTC. This encodes CASSVGQRESNEQFF. The chain joins TRBV9 to TRBJ2-1, with 8 bases lining up with TRBD2. This CDR3 has 15 amino acids. The J segment lost 6 bases and the V segment lost 0 bases, leaving 5 bases of the junction unmatched. Germline CDR1 reads SGDLS; CDR2 reads YYNGEE.

The rearrangement links TRBV7-2 to TRBJ1-1, with 11 bases that match TRBD1. V lost 5 bases, J lost 4 bases, and 6 bases stayed unmatched. The CDR3 length is 15 residues. Germline CDR1 and CDR2: SGHTA and FQGNSA. The CDR3 here is CASSPRTGGRTEAFF. CDR3 DNA: TGTGCCAGCAGCCCGCGGACAGGGGGCCGCACTGAAGCTTTCTTT.

V usage is TRBV7-9 and J usage is TRBJ2-6, with 10 bases fitting TRBD1. Trimming cost V 1 base and J 0 bases; bases outside gene matches: 6. This CDR3 spans 19 amino acids. Per the germline V gene, CDR1 is SEHNR and CDR2 is FQNEAQ (reference sequence). The CDR3 protein is CASSLGPGTGDSGANVLTF. The CDR3 DNA follows: TGTGCCAGCAGCTTAGGACCCGGGACAGGGGACTCTGGGGCCAACGTCCTGACTTTC.

This chain uses TRBV5-1 with TRBJ1-2; tentative D call: TRBD1 (5 bases). The CDR3 consists of 14 residues. The V and J ends lost 4 bases and 0 bases respectively, with 10 bases between them. Germline CDR1 SGHRS, CDR2 YFSETQ. DNA of the CDR3: TGCGCCAGCAGCCGTGACAGTTCTAACTATGGCTACACCTTC. Translating gives CASSRDSSNYGYTF.

The rearrangement joins TRBV7-2 to TRBJ2-7; no clear D gene. CDR1 and CDR2 from the germline V gene are SGHTA and FQGNSA. V lost 1 base, J lost 3 bases, and 4 bases lay in between. This CDR3 spans 12 amino acids. CDR3 in DNA: TGTGCCAGCAGCTTAGATTACTACGAGCAGTACTTC. Protein sequence: CASSLDYYEQYF. The full variable domain, in which reference TRBV7-2 and TRBJ2-7 provide the parts outside the CDR3, is GAGVSQSPSNKVTEKGKDVELRCDPISGHTALYWYRQSLGQGLEFLIYFQGNSAPDKSGLPSDRFSAERTGGSVSTLTIQRTQQEDSAVYLCASSLDYYEQYFGPGTRLTVT.